This TCR beta chain stems from a study of cytotoxic CD8 clonotypes in ibrutinib-treated CLL. Deep sequencing aimed at 1 in 200,000 to 1 in 1 million T cells' resolution. The assay was immunoSEQ multiplex PCR, and TCRdb's table has in-frame clones only and misses some. The profile covers roughly 190,000 clones, with 72% appearing a single time and roughly 12% taken by the ten largest. With regard to this clone: The target antigen is unknown.

Study findings and constraints: Public clonotypes showed up rarely, and on treatment they shrank or held steady. Clonality was higher at baseline than in age-matched healthy donors and tracked circulating CD8+ T-cell counts. Clonality increased with ibrutinib response but returned toward baseline at progression.

Trimming took off 4 bases at V and 0 bases at J, with 16 bases between the two ends. CDR3 length equals 16 residues. Germline CDR1 MGHRA, CDR2 YSYEKL. The sequence derives from a human donor with chronic lymphocytic leukemia. V and J are TRBV4-1 and TRBJ2-7, with D possibly being TRBD2 (7 bases). Specimen: PBMCs, collected after 24 months of ibrutinib treatment. DNA of the CDR3: TGCGCCAGCAGCCTGGTGGGGGGGCGGATCTCCTACGAGCAGTACTTC. The encoded protein is CASSLVGGRISYEQYF.